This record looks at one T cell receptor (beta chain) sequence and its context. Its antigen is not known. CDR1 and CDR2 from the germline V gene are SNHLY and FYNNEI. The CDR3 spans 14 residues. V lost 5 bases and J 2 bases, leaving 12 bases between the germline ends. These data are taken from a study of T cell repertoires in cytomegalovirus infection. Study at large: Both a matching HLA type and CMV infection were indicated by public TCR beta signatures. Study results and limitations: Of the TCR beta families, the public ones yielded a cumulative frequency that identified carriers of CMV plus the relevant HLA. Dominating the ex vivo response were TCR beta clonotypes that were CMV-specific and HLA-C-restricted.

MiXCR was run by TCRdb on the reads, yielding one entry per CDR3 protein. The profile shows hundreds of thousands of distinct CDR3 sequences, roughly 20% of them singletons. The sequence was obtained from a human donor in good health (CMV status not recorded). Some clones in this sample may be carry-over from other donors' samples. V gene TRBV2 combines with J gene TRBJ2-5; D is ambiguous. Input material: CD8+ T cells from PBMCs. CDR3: CASSLVTVQETQYF. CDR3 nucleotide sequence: TGTGCCAGCAGTTTGGTCACAGTGCAAGAGACCCAGTACTTC. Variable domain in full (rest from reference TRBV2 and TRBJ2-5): EPEVTQTPSHQVTQMGQEVILRCVPISNHLYFYWYRQILGQKVEFLVSFYNNEISEKSEIFDDQFSVERPDGSNFTLKIRSTKLEDSAMYFCASSLVTVQETQYFGPGTRLLVL.